These 28 T cell receptor beta chains came from one sample sequenced in a study of STAT5B mutations in CD4+ large granular lymphocyte leukemia. Profiled with immunoSEQ multiplex PCR; TCRdb holds only in-frame clones, not every one. The repertoire holds 35,000 to 45,000 clones, with 80% to 90% as singletons. The sample consisted of CD4+ T cells from blood buffy coats. The source of these receptors is a human donor in good health.

Notes on this clone: Other DNA sequences of this sample code for an identical CDR3. The chain combines TRBV2 with TRBJ1-1, with 8 bases aligning to TRBD1. The ends lost 6 bases at V and 1 base at J; junction bases unmatched: 1. This CDR3 contains 13 residues. Germline loops: CDR1 SNHLY, CDR2 FYNNEI. The CDR3 region has the DNA TGTGCCAGCAGCGGACAGGGGAACACTGAAGCTTTCTTT. It yields the protein CASSGQGNTEAFF. Complete variable domain (other parts from reference TRBV2 and TRBJ1-1): EPEVTQTPSHQVTQMGQEVILRCVPISNHLYFYWYRQILGQKVEFLVSFYNNEISEKSEIFDDQFSVERPDGSNFTLKIRSTKLEDSAMYFCASSGQGNTEAFFGQGTRLTVV.

The V call is TRBV29-1, the J call TRBJ2-5; D is undetermined. The CDR3 contains 12 residues. V was trimmed by 6 bases and J by 4 bases, leaving 12 bases between them. Germline V gene data show CDR1 as SQVTM and CDR2 as ANQGSEA. The CDR3 DNA reads as TGCAGCGTCAATCTATCGGGAGAGACCCAGTACTTC. The encoded protein is CSVNLSGETQYF.

This clone has a handful of counts. The chain combines TRBV5-1 with TRBJ1-2, with 7 bases identical to TRBD1. Trimming at V came to 1 base and at J to 2 bases, leaving 5 bases not matched to a gene. Looked up from germline, CDR1 is SGHRS and CDR2 is YFSETQ. This CDR3 contains 15 residues. CDR3 protein: CASSLLGRGNYGYTF. CDR3 nucleotides: TGCGCCAGCAGCTTGTTGGGCAGGGGGAACTATGGCTACACCTTC. The entire variable domain, with the rest obtained from reference TRBV5-1 and TRBJ1-2, is as follows: KAGVTQTPRYLIKTRGQQVTLSCSPISGHRSVSWYQQTPGQGLQFLFEYFSETQRNKGNFPGRFSGRQFSNSRSEMNVSTLELGDSALYLCASSLLGRGNYGYTFGSGTRLTVV.

The chain has TRBV15 and TRBJ1-1; D not resolved. With 6 bases removed from V and 7 bases from J, the gap between germline ends came to 18 bases. Germline V gives CDR1 LNHNV, CDR2 YYDKDF (reference sequence). The CDR3 is 14 residues long. The CDR3 sequence: CATRGPGSRVEAFF. CDR3 in DNA: TGTGCCACCAGAGGCCCAGGATCGAGGGTTGAAGCTTTCTTT.

The chain combines TRBV29-1 with TRBJ2-7, with 8 bases lining up with TRBD1. J lost 7 bases, V lost 3 bases, and 8 bases had no gene match. This CDR3 has 13 residues. CDR1 is SQVTM, CDR2 ANQGSEA, per germline. The CDR3 nucleotides read TGCAGCGTTGATACGGCAGGGGGCGGTGAGCAGTACTTC. It encodes CSVDTAGGGEQYF.

The chain carries TRBV23-1 and TRBJ2-7; D gene unclear. TRBV23-1 is filed as an ORF, its function uncertain. This CDR3 has 15 amino acids. V was clipped by 2 bases and J by 6 bases, with 17 bases between them. The CDR3 is CASSQHQDPRSEQYF. CDR3 DNA sequence: TGCGCCAGCAGTCAACATCAGGACCCCCGGTCCGAGCAGTACTTC.

V is TRBV5-4 and J is TRBJ1-2, with unresolved D. The CDR3 is 14 amino acids. V lost 0 bases and J lost 4, with 10 bases in between. The V gene's germline CDR1 is SGHNT and CDR2 YYREEE (reference sequence). The CDR3 protein is CASSLDNLSYGYTF. The CDR3 region has the DNA TGTGCCAGCAGCTTGGACAACCTATCCTATGGCTACACCTTC.

The chain joins TRBV15 to TRBJ2-2, with 12 bases matching TRBD1. CDR1 is LNHNV and CDR2 is YYDKDF in the germline V gene (reference sequence). V shed 5 bases and J 7 bases; nucleotides not matched to a gene: 8. The CDR3 loop spans 16 amino acids. CDR3 amino acids: CATSAGDRGPGGELFF. CDR3 sequence (DNA): TGTGCCACCAGCGCCGGGGACAGGGGGCCGGGCGGGGAGCTGTTTTTT.

V and J are TRBV7-2 and TRBJ2-3, with 12 positions matching TRBD2. The CDR3 contains 15 residues. With V trimmed by 7 bases and J by 3 bases, 5 bases remained unmatched. Per germline, CDR1 SGHTA and CDR2 FQGNSA. CDR3: CASITTSGSTDTQYF. The CDR3 DNA reads TGTGCCAGCATCACGACTAGCGGGAGTACAGATACGCAGTATTTT.

The V call is TRBV7-2, the J call TRBJ1-5; D is unresolved. This CDR3 is built from 15 residues. The germline V gene encodes CDR1 SGHTA and CDR2 FQGNSA. The V gene lost 1 base and the J gene lost 4 bases, with 11 bases spanning the gap. The CDR3 region has the DNA TGTGCCAGCAGCTTAGTATGGGGATCGAATCAGCCCCAGCATTTT. It codes for CASSLVWGSNQPQHF.

The V and J genes are TRBV7-2 and TRBJ2-7; no definite D call. V gave up 6 bases and J gave up 2 bases, with 11 bases separating them. The CDR3 runs 13 residues. CDR1 is SGHTA and CDR2 is FQGNSA in the germline V gene. The CDR3 bases are TGTGCCAGCAGTCCTTACTTAGCCTACGAGCAGTACTTC. This sequence encodes CASSPYLAYEQYF.

The chain carries TRBV11-2 and TRBJ1-1, with D possibly TRBD1 on 5 matching bases. The CDR3 sequence is 14 residues long. Germline values: CDR1 SGHAT, CDR2 FQNNGV. The V and J ends lost 1 base and 4 bases respectively, with 10 bases between them. CDR3 in DNA: TGTGCCAGCAGCTTAGGGGGCAGAGGCACTGAAGCTTTCTTT. Translation: CASSLGGRGTEAFF.

V gene TRBV5-1 combines with J gene TRBJ1-4, with TRBD1 matching over 10 bases. Germline values: CDR1 SGHRS, CDR2 YFSETQ. The CDR3 sequence is 17 residues long. V trimming: 0 bases; J trimming: 4 bases; junction bases outside the gene matches: 6. The CDR3 region is CASSLGGTGAYNEKLFF. As DNA, the CDR3 is TGCGCCAGCAGCTTGGGAGGGACAGGGGCGTATAATGAAAAACTGTTTTTT.

J is TRBJ2-2 and V is TRBV30, with D unclear. The CDR3 extends over 15 amino acids. Germline lookup yields CDR1 GTSNPN and CDR2 SVGIG (reference sequence). The germline V and J ends were trimmed by 3 bases and 1 base, with 12 bases remaining between them. The CDR3 bases are TGTGCCTGGAGATATTTGGACGGGAACACCGGGGAGCTGTTTTTT. Translation gives CAWRYLDGNTGELFF.

This clone was seen only once. The chain recombines TRBV7-2 with TRBJ1-2; possibly TRBD1 for D (6 bases). Germline assignment: CDR1 SGHTA and CDR2 FQGNSA. The CDR3 length is 13 residues. Trimming took off 5 bases at V and 4 bases at J, with 11 bases between the two ends. The CDR3 coding sequence is TGTGCCAGCAGCATCACAGGGCCCTATGGCTACACCTTC. It is translated as CASSITGPYGYTF.

The genes are TRBV6-1 and TRBJ2-7, with D possibly TRBD1 on 6 matching bases. This CDR3 has 12 residues. V dropped 10 bases and J dropped 0 bases, with 10 bases sitting between them. Germline V gene sequence: CDR1 MNHNS, CDR2 SASEGT. This CDR3 reads CANAGDSYEQYF. As DNA, the CDR3 is TGTGCCAATGCAGGGGACTCCTACGAGCAGTACTTC.

The rearrangement uses TRBV6-1 and TRBJ2-1; D possibly corresponds to TRBD2 (5 bases). The germline gives CDR1 MNHNS, CDR2 SASEGT. V lost 1 base to trimming and J lost 7 bases, with 14 bases between them. The CDR3 is 15 amino acids. In DNA, the CDR3 is TGTGCCAGCAGTGAAGGGTCGGCTAGCATGAATGAGCAGTTCTTC. Translation gives CASSEGSASMNEQFF.

This sequence joins TRBV23-1 and TRBJ2-7; D may be TRBD2 (5 bases). TRBV23-1 is reported as an ORF; its role is uncertain. The CDR3 is 15 residues long. With 2 bases removed from V and 3 bases from J, the gap between germline ends came to 14 bases. The CDR3 nucleotides read TGCGCCAGCAGTCAACCCCCGGACGGGAACTACGAGCAGTACTTC. Protein sequence: CASSQPPDGNYEQYF.

The chain combines TRBV5-1 with TRBJ1-4, with 7 bases lining up with TRBD1. The ends lost 3 bases at V and 5 bases at J; junction bases unmatched: 1. Germline V gene lookup returns CDR1 SGHRS and CDR2 YFSETQ. The CDR3 is 13 amino acids. The CDR3 DNA reads as TGCGCCAGCAGCTCACAGGGGAATGAAAAACTGTTTTTT. Protein: CASSSQGNEKLFF.

The chain combines TRBV2 with TRBJ1-5, with no clear D. V was cut by 6 bases and J by 5 bases, with 11 bases left in between. CDR1 and CDR2 (germline): SNHLY, FYNNEI. CDR3 size: 13 residues. The CDR3 here is CASRSAQYQPQHF. The CDR3 DNA is TGTGCCAGCAGATCGGCACAGTATCAGCCCCAGCATTTT. Supplemented by reference TRBV2 and TRBJ1-5, the full variable domain reads EPEVTQTPSHQVTQMGQEVILRCVPISNHLYFYWYRQILGQKVEFLVSFYNNEISEKSEIFDDQFSVERPDGSNFTLKIRSTKLEDSAMYFCASRSAQYQPQHFGDGTRLSIL.

The chain couples TRBV9 to TRBJ2-1; tentative D call: TRBD1 (6 bases). Germline values: CDR1 SGDLS, CDR2 YYNGEE. The CDR3 loop spans 15 amino acids. The V end lost 0 bases, the J end lost 6 bases, and 13 bases lay between the germline ends. The CDR3 protein is CASSVEGLGGNEQFF. CDR3 sequence (DNA): TGTGCCAGCAGCGTAGAGGGGTTAGGGGGCAATGAGCAGTTCTTC. The full variable domain, in which reference TRBV9 and TRBJ2-1 provide the parts outside the CDR3, is DSGVTQTPKHLITATGQRVTLRCSPRSGDLSVYWYQQSLDQGLQFLIQYYNGEERAKGNILERFSAQQFPDLHSELNLSSLELGDSALYFCASSVEGLGGNEQFFGPGTRLTVL.

The chain couples TRBV4-3 to TRBJ1-2; D is perhaps TRBD1 (5 bases). CDR1 LGHNA and CDR2 YSLEER come from the germline V gene. The CDR3 sequence is 13 residues long. V lost 0 bases and J lost 8, with 10 bases in between. Here the CDR3 DNA reads TGCGCCAGCAGCCAAGACAGGGCTAGGGGCTACACCTTC. Translated: CASSQDRARGYTF.

The chain combines TRBV29-1 with TRBJ1-5; D might be TRBD1 (5 bases). The CDR3 runs 13 residues. From germline, CDR1 is SQVTM and CDR2 ANQGSEA. V lost 4 bases and J lost 1, with 8 bases in between. This chain's CDR3 is CSVAGGSNQPQHF. The CDR3 DNA follows: TGCAGCGTTGCCGGGGGAAGCAATCAGCCCCAGCATTTT. The complete variable domain, with remaining parts taken from reference TRBV29-1 and TRBJ1-5, reads SAVISQKPSRDICQRGTSLTIQCQVDSQVTMMFWYRQQPGQSLTLIATANQGSEATYESGFVIDKFPISRPNLTFSTLTVSNMSPEDSSIYLCSVAGGSNQPQHFGDGTRLSIL.

The V gene is TRBV4-1, the J gene TRBJ1-2; TRBD1 is a possible D gene (6 bases). The CDR3 consists of 15 residues. The ends were cut back, 3 bases at V and 4 bases at J, with 15 bases in the middle. Germline lookup yields CDR1 MGHRA and CDR2 YSYEKL. The CDR3 region has the DNA TGCGCCAGCAGCCAGTACAGGGAGGTGGGCTATGGCTACACCTTC. Translation gives CASSQYREVGYGYTF.

This clone has more than one count but fewer than ten. The rearrangement links TRBV28 to TRBJ2-7; D is possibly TRBD2 (6 bases). Germline CDR1 MDHEN, CDR2 SYDVKM. The CDR3 is made up of 15 amino acids. V was clipped by 5 bases and J by 3 bases, with 17 bases between them. The CDR3 region is CASSVSSGAHYEQYF. The CDR3 coding sequence is TGTGCCAGCAGTGTATCTTCGGGAGCCCACTACGAGCAGTACTTC.

The gene calls are TRBV5-4 and TRBJ2-4; 7 nucleotides line up with TRBD1. Germline CDR1 and CDR2: SGHNT and YYREEE (reference sequence). V lost 3 bases and J lost 7; bases outside the gene matches: 7. This CDR3 is built from 14 residues. The CDR3 loop is CASSSGQTGNIQYF. The CDR3 DNA reads TGTGCCAGCAGCTCTGGACAGACAGGGAACATTCAGTACTTC. Full variable domain (outside the CDR3, taken from reference TRBV5-4 and TRBJ2-4): ETGVTQSPTHLIKTRGQQVTLRCSSQSGHNTVSWYQQALGQGPQFIFQYYREEENGRGNFPPRFSGLQFPNYSSELNVNALELDDSALYLCASSSGQTGNIQYFGAGTRLSVL.

About this clone itself: Mismatch with germline at one junction end may stem from a read error. The gene calls are TRBV5-4 and TRBJ1-1; D is unclear. In germline, CDR1 is SGHNT, CDR2 YYREEE (reference sequence). This CDR3 has 16 residues. The CDR3 nucleotides read TGTGCCAGCAGCTTGGAGAGTACAAGGCCGAACGCTGAAGCTTTCTTT. Translated, it gives CASSLESTRPNAEAFF.

The chain is built from TRBV25-1 and TRBJ1-2, with 8 positions matching TRBD1. V lost 2 bases, J lost 6 bases, and 14 bases stayed unmatched. Germline V gene lookup returns CDR1 MGHDK and CDR2 SYGVNS. The CDR3 extends over 17 amino acids. CDR3 in amino acids: CASSEPGYAGGTDGYTF. CDR3 DNA sequence: TGTGCCAGCAGTGAACCGGGGTACGCAGGGGGCACGGATGGCTACACCTTC.